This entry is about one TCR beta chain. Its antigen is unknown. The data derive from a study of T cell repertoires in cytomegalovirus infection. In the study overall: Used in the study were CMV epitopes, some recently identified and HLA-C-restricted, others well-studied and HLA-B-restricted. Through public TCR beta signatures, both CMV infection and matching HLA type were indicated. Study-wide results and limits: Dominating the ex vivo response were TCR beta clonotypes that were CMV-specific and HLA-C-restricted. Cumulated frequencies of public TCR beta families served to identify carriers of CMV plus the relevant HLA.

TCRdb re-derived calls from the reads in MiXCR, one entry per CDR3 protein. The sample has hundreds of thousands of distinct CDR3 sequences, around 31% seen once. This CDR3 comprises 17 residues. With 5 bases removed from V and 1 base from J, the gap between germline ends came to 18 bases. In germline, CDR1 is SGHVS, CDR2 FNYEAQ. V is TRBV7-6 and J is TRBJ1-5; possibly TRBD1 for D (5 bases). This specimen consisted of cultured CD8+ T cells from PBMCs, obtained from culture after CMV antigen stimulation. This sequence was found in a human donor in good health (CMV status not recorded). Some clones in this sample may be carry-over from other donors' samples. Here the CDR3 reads CASSPLGAHRSNQPQHF. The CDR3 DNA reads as TGTGCCAGCAGCCCTCTCGGGGCCCACAGAAGCAATCAGCCCCAGCATTTT.